These 3 T cell receptor beta chains were sequenced from one sample in a study of blood T cell repertoires in COVID-19. TCRdb's table, derived via immunoSEQ multiplex PCR, lists solely in-frame clones and lacks some. The top ten hold 9.5% to 15% of the sample, which has a few hundred thousand clones, roughly 90% seen once. What was sequenced was peripheral blood. The receptors here all came from a woman aged 55-69 years with acute or convalescent COVID-19.

This clone has only a few counts. The genes are TRBV19 and TRBJ2-6; TRBD1 might be the D (5 bases). This CDR3 is built from 16 residues. Per the germline V gene, CDR1 is LNHDA and CDR2 is SQIVND (reference sequence). Trimming cost V 4 bases and J 0 bases, with 10 bases left between them. The CDR3 bases are TGTGCCAGTAGTAGGGGCGGCTCCTCTGGGGCCAACGTCCTGACTTTC. Protein: CASSRGGSSGANVLTF.

This rearrangement joins TRBV5-4 to TRBJ2-3; the match to TRBD2 covers 10 bases. The CDR3 extends over 16 amino acids. The V gene end was trimmed by 4 bases and the J gene end by 0 bases; junction bases not matched to a gene: 5. Looked up from germline, CDR1 is SGHNT and CDR2 is YYREEE (reference sequence). In nucleotides, the CDR3 is TGTGCCAGCAGCACACTAGCGGGGACTAGCACAGATACGCAGTATTTT. Translating gives CASSTLAGTSTDTQYF.

The chain joins TRBV7-2 to TRBJ1-5; 8 bases match TRBD1. The junction had 6 bases not matched to a gene; V was cut back by 6 bases and J by 5 bases. The CDR3 covers 14 residues. Germline V CDR1 and CDR2: SGHTA, FQGNSA. The CDR3 loop reads CASRQGGGDQPQHF. The CDR3 nucleotides read TGTGCCAGCAGACAGGGGGGCGGAGATCAGCCCCAGCATTTT.